This TCR beta chain was found in a study of identifying expanded T cells in peripheral blood. TCRdb's table, derived via immunoSEQ multiplex PCR, lists solely in-frame clones and lacks some. The data show roughly 90,000 clones, with around 83% seen just once and roughly 4% held by the top ten. This clone has a single count. Antigen unknown. During the collection period, no donor immune events like infections were recorded. Between the trimmed V and J ends, which lost 5 bases and 0 bases, there was a span of 13 bases. Looked up from germline, CDR1 is MNHNS and CDR2 is SASEGT. The CDR3 loop spans 15 amino acids. Findings of the study overall: Across healthy donors, higher total template counts meant significantly greater roughly 2-week count variance. Differentially abundant clones: 0.95 to 1.5 between replicates, 16.4 at 2 to 3 weeks, over 18 at four.

The chain employs TRBV6-1 and TRBJ1-1; the D gene is possibly TRBD1 (5 bases). The specimen sequenced was blood. The TCR comes from a person between 18 and 75 years old in good health. CDR3 sequence: CASSTGGELNTEAFF. As DNA, the CDR3 is TGTGCCAGCAGTACGGGGGGGGAATTGAACACTGAAGCTTTCTTT.